This is a list of T cell receptor beta chains from one sample in a study of blood T cell repertoires in COVID-19. Some clones are missing from TCRdb's copy, which holds only in-frame ones; the method was immunoSEQ multiplex PCR. The table shows tens of thousands of clones, with nearly 90% occurring only once. Specimen: peripheral blood. The source is a man between 60 and 70 years old with active COVID-19. Both conserved end residues are part of each CDR3. The D gene is left open where the match is weak. Size tells how often a clone was seen (once, few, many) or the class of an expanded clone, and some rows leave it out.

size,V,D,J,DNA,CDR3
NA,TRBV27,TRBD1,TRBJ2-1,TGTGCCAGCAGTTTATCAGGGGGCGGGTCCTACAATGAGCAGTTCTTC,CASSLSGGGSYNEQFF
once,TRBV6-5,NA,TRBJ1-5,TGTGCCAGCAGTTCCGCGGGGGGGCCCCAGCATTTT,CASSSAGGPQHF
NA,TRBV10-3,NA,TRBJ1-1,TGTGCCATCAGTGAGTCTACAGGGACGGGCACTGAAGCTTTCTTT,CAISESTGTGTEAFF
NA,TRBV5-4,NA,TRBJ2-6,TGTGCCAGCAATCCGGGTCGCTCTGGGGCCAACGTCCTGACTTTC,CASNPGRSGANVLTF
NA,TRBV7-3,NA,TRBJ1-6,TGTGCCAGCAGCTTAAGACAAGGTCATAATTCACCCCTCCACTTT,CASSLRQGHNSPLHF
NA,TRBV10-3,NA,TRBJ2-7,TGTGCCATCAGGGACAACTACGAGCAGTACTTC,CAIRDNYEQYF
NA,TRBV11-2,TRBD2,TRBJ2-3,TGTGCCAGCAGCTTACTCCCGGGACTAGCGGGAAACACAGATACGCAGTATTTT,CASSLLPGLAGNTDTQYF
NA,TRBV7-2,NA,TRBJ2-1,TGTGCCAGCAGCCCCTTCTCGGGCACGATGGGGAGGAATGAGCAGTTCTTC,CASSPFSGTMGRNEQFF
NA,TRBV7-3,NA,TRBJ2-1,TGTGCCAGCAGCTTCCAAAACAATGAGCAGTTCTTC,CASSFQNNEQFF
NA,TRBV5-1,NA,TRBJ2-7,TGCGCCAGCAGTCCTACCGGGGGCTACGAGCAGTACTTC,CASSPTGGYEQYF
few,TRBV7-8,NA,TRBJ2-1,TGTGCCAGCAGCTTAGGAGGGGGTCAAAGCTCCTACAATGAGCAGTTCTTC,CASSLGGGQSSYNEQFF
NA,TRBV5-4,TRBD2,TRBJ2-1,TGTGCCAGCAGCTTGGGGCTAGCGGGAGGAGGGGAGCAGTTCTTC,CASSLGLAGGGEQFF
NA,TRBV18,TRBD2,TRBJ2-2,TGTGCCAGCCAGCCCCTTCTCGGACTAGCATCGGCCGGGGAGCTGTTTTTT,CASQPLLGLASAGELFF
once,TRBV4-1,NA,TRBJ1-2,TGCGCCAGCAGCCAAGGCCAGGGGAATCACTATGGCTACACCTTC,CASSQGQGNHYGYTF
NA,TRBV5-1,TRBD2,TRBJ2-2,TGCGCCAGCAGTACCGGGACTAGCGGAGCAGGGAGGGACGGGGAGCTGTTTTTT,CASSTGTSGAGRDGELFF
NA,TRBV5-6,TRBD2,TRBJ2-3,TGTGCCAGCAGGGCTGGACTAGCGGAGGGCACAGATACGCAGTATTTT,CASRAGLAEGTDTQYF
NA,TRBV5-6,TRBD1,TRBJ2-7,TGTGCCAGCAGCCCCCTCGTCGGGGACAGGGCGAACGAGCAGTACTTC,CASSPLVGDRANEQYF
NA,TRBV7-3,TRBD2,TRBJ2-1,TGTGCCAGCAGCTCGACTAGCGTCTTCCCCTACAATGAGCAGTTCTTC,CASSSTSVFPYNEQFF
NA,TRBV4-3,NA,TRBJ1-4,TGCGCCAGCAGCCCGCGGCACAGGGAAACTAATGAAAAACTGTTTTTT,CASSPRHRETNEKLFF
NA,TRBV7-8,NA,TRBJ2-1,TGTGCCAGCAGCTCGAAGACACCCTCCTACAATGAGCAGTTCTTC,CASSSKTPSYNEQFF
NA,TRBV6-5,NA,TRBJ1-2,TGTGCCAGCAGGAACTCCCTCGATGGCTACACCTTC,CASRNSLDGYTF
NA,TRBV5-1,NA,TRBJ2-2,TGCGCCAGCAGCAACGTACCCCGGGACACCGGGGAGCTGTTTTTT,CASSNVPRDTGELFF
medium-sized,TRBV5-6,TRBD1,TRBJ1-4,TGTGCCAGCAGCTGGAGAGGGGGCGGAGGCGAAAAACTGTTTTTT,CASSWRGGGGEKLFF
NA,TRBV5-1,TRBD1,TRBJ1-1,TGCGCCAGCAGCACGGGGACAGCCAACACTGAAGCTTTCTTT,CASSTGTANTEAFF